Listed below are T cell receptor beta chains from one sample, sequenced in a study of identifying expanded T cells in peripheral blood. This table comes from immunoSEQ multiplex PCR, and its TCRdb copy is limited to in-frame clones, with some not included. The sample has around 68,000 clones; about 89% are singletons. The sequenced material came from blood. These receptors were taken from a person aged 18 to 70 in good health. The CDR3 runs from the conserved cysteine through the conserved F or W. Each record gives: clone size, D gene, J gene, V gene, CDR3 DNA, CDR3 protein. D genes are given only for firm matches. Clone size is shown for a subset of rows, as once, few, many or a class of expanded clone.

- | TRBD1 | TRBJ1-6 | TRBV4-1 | TGCGCCAGCAGCCAAGATAGGGACAGGGGTAATTCACCCCTCCACTTT | CASSQDRDRGNSPLHF
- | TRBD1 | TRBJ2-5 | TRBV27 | TGTGCCAGCAGGCCAGGGGGTAGCCGGGAGACCCAGTACTTC | CASRPGGSRETQYF
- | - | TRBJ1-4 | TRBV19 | TGTGCCAGTAGGGACAAACCGAGAACTAATGAAAAACTGTTTTTT | CASRDKPRTNEKLFF
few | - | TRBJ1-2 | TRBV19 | TGTGCCAGTAGGGGCCCCGGGGACGGCTACACCTTC | CASRGPGDGYTF
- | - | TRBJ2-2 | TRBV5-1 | TGCGCCAGCAGCGTGACCGGGGAGCTGTTTTTT | CASSVTGELFF
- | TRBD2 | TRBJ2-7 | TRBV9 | TGTGCCAGCAGCCCCGATAGCGGGACCTTCTACGAGCAGTACTTC | CASSPDSGTFYEQYF
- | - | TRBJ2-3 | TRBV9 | TGTGCCAGCAGCCCCTTTCCCCGAGGCGCCGATACGCAGTATTTT | CASSPFPRGADTQYF
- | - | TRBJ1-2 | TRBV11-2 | TGTGCCAGCAGCTTGGCAAGCGTGGGTGGCTACACCTTC | CASSLASVGGYTF
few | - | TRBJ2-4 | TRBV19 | TGTGCCAGTAGTATCCTCCAGGGTGGGGTGGCCAAGGAGAGGTACTTC | CASSILQGGVAKERYF
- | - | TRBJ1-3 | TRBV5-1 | TGCGCCAGCAGCCTTGGACAGCCTGGAAACACCATATATTTT | CASSLGQPGNTIYF
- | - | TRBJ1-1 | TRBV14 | TGTGCCAGCAGCCAAAGAAGCGGGGGTGGTGTCACTGAAGCTTTCTTT | CASSQRSGGGVTEAFF
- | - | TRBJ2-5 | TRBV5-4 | TGTGCCAGCAGCTCCCAACGGGGTAGTGAGACCCAGTACTTC | CASSSQRGSETQYF
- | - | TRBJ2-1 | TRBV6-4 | TGTGCCAGCAGTGACAACGGAGGAGGCTTCGGTGAGCAGTTCTTC | CASSDNGGGFGEQFF
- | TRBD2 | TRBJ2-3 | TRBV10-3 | TGTGCCATCAGTGGTAGTCCGGGACTAGCGGCAGATACGCAGTATTTT | CAISGSPGLAADTQYF
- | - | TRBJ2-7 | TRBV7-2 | TGTGCCAGCAGCCACACCTACGAGCAGTACTTC | CASSHTYEQYF
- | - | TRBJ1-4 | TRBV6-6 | TGTGCCAGCAGTTACGGTAGTTTAAATGAAAAACTGTTTTTT | CASSYGSLNEKLFF
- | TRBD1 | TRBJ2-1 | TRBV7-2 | TGTGCCAGCAGCTTAGTAGGACAGGGTTATGATGAGCAGTTCTTC | CASSLVGQGYDEQFF
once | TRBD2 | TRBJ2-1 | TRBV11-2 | TGTGCCAGCAGCCCAGTGGTTCGGACTAGACGCGAGACCGGGCAGTTCTTC | CASSPVVRTRRETGQFF
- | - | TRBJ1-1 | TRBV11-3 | TGTGCCAGCAGCCAGGGGCAGGGATCGGGGACTGAAGCTTTCTTT | CASSQGQGSGTEAFF
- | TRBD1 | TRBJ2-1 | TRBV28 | TGTGCCAGCAGTTTATCTCCGGGACAGGGAAAGCAGTTCTTC | CASSLSPGQGKQFF
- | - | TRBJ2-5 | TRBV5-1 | TGCGCCAGCAGCTTGGGAACACTTGAGGGGGAGACCCAGTACTTC | CASSLGTLEGETQYF
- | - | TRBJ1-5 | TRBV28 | TGTGCCAGCAGTTTATTTGAGAGAACAGGCCGTGGACTGTATCAGCCCCAGCATTTT | CASSLFERTGRGLYQPQHF
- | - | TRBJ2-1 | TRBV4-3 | TGCGCCAGCTCCCTCGGAAAGGTCAATGAGCAGTTCTTC | CASSLGKVNEQFF
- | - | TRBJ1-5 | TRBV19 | TGTGCCAGTACCATGACGGGGGCGGGGGCCCAGCATTTT | CASTMTGAGAQHF
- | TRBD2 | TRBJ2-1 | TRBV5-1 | TGCGCCAGCAGCTTTGCGGGGGTCAATGAGCAGTTCTTC | CASSFAGVNEQFF
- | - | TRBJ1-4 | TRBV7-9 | TGTGCCAGCATCCGGTCGGCCGCAACTAATGAAAAACTGTTTTTT | CASIRSAATNEKLFF
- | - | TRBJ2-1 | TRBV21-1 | TGTGCCAGCAGCAAAGGAGGGACAGGGGGCGGTGAGCAGTTCTTC | CASSKGGTGGGEQFF
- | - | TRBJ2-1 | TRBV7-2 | TGTGCCAGCAGCTTCCAACACAATGAGCAGTTCTTC | CASSFQHNEQFF
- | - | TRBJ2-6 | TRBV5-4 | TGTGCCAGCAGCTTGGCCGTCTCGACCTCTGGGGCCAACGTCCTGACTTTC | CASSLAVSTSGANVLTF
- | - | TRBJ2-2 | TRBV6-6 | TGTGCCAGCACCTCAACTAGCTCGTATGGCGGGGAGCTGTTTTTT | CASTSTSSYGGELFF
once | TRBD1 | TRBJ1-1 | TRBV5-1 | TGCGCCAGCAGCGCCCAAACAGGGGACGCTCGCTCAGGGGCTTTCTTT | CASSAQTGDARSGAFF
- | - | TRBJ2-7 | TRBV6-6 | TGTGCCAGCAGCACCAGGAGGGACAACTACGAGCAGTACTTC | CASSTRRDNYEQYF
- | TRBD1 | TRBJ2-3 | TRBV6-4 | TGTGCCAGCAGTGACTCTTGGGGACAGGGAACAGATACGCAGTATTTT | CASSDSWGQGTDTQYF
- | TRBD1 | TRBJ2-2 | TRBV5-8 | TGTGCCAGCAGCTTGGACAGGGGCGGGGAGCTGTTTTTT | CASSLDRGGELFF
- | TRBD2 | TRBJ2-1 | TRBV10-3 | TGTGCCACTCGTAGCGGGAGGGACGGGGGCGATGAGCAGTTCTTC | CATRSGRDGGDEQFF
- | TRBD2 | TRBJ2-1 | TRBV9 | TGTGCCAGCAGCGTAGTAGCGGGGGGTTACAATGAGCAGTTCTTC | CASSVVAGGYNEQFF
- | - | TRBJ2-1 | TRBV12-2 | TGTGCAAGTCGCTTATCCAGGGACTACGACAAGGATGAGCAGTTCTTC | CASRLSRDYDKDEQFF
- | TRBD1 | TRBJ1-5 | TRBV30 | TGTGCCTGGAGCGGGGGACAGGCGAAGCCCCAGCATTTT | CAWSGGQAKPQHF
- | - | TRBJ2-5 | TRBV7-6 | TGTGCCAGCAGCTTAGCGGACCCACAAGAGACCCAGTACTTC | CASSLADPQETQYF
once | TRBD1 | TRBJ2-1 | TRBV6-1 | TGTGCCAGCAGGCCCCGGGACAGGGGTTACAATGAGCAGTTCTTC | CASRPRDRGYNEQFF
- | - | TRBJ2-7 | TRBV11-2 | TGTGCCAGCAGCATAGGGGAGGATCTATACGAGCAGTACTTC | CASSIGEDLYEQYF
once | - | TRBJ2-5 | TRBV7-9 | TGTGCCAGCAGCTTAGTTGGGGGAAGGGGAGAGACCCAGTACTTC | CASSLVGGRGETQYF
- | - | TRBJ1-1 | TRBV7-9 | TGTGCCAGCAGCCCCCGGGGAGGGGAGGAAGCTTTCTTT | CASSPRGGEEAFF
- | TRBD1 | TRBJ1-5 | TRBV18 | TGTGCCAGCTCACCAGGGGAGGGGGCCCCTCAGCCCCAGCATTTT | CASSPGEGAPQPQHF
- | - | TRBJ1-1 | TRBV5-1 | TGCGCCAGCAGCTTGGGGGTAACCACTGAAGCTTTCTTT | CASSLGVTTEAFF
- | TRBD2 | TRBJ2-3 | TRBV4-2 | TGTGCCAGCAGCCAAGATGTGGAGCGGGGGGTCACAGATACGCAGTATTTT | CASSQDVERGVTDTQYF
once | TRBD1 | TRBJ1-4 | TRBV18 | TGTGCCAGCAGACCGGGACAGGGGATCAGAGAAAAACTGTTTTTT | CASRPGQGIREKLFF
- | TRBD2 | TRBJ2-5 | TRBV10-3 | TGTGCCATCAGTGAGGGGCTAGCGGGAGGAGAGACCCAGTACTTC | CAISEGLAGGETQYF
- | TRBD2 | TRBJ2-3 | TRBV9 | TGTGCCAGCAGCGTAGGGGGGAGGGCTGGGACAGATACGCAGTATTTT | CASSVGGRAGTDTQYF
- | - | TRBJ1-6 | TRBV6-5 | TGTGCCAGCAGTTCCGGACAGCGTAATTCACCCCTCCACTTT | CASSSGQRNSPLHF
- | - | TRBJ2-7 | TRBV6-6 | TGTGCCAGCAGTTCTACTGGGTACGAGCAGTACTTC | CASSSTGYEQYF
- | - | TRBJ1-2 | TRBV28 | TGTGCCAGCAGTCCCTCTGGCCCGGACTATGGCTACACCTTC | CASSPSGPDYGYTF
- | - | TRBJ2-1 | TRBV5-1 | TGCGCCAGCAGCTTGGCCGGCGGGGCGCGGGAGCAGTTCTTC | CASSLAGGAREQFF
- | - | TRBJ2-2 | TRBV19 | TGTGCCGTCCTCCCCCCGGGGTACGGCGGGGAGCTGTTTTTT | CAVLPPGYGGELFF
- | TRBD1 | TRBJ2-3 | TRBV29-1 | TGCAGCGCCGAAGGACAGGGCGCAGATACGCAGTATTTT | CSAEGQGADTQYF
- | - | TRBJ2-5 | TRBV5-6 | TGTGCCAGCAGCTTGGCGGTGACAGGACGGGAGACCCAGTACTTC | CASSLAVTGRETQYF
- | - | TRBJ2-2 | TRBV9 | TGTGCCAGCAGCGTAAGGGAGTCCGGGGAGCTGTTTTTT | CASSVRESGELFF